Each of the 2 T cell receptor beta chains below was sequenced from the same sample in a study of CD8+ T cells in alopecia areata. RNA, once extracted, was reverse transcribed into cDNA for use as the sequencing template. The assay was immunoSEQ multiplex PCR, and TCRdb's table has in-frame clones only and misses some. The sample lists fewer than 250,000 clones, around three fifths seen once, with roughly 4.2% in the top ten. Treatment here: oral pan-JAK inhibitor, 5-10 mg twice daily. The source material was CD4+ T cells sorted from blood, sampled at week 4, from a patient treated with tofacitinib. The receptor source for this set is a human donor with alopecia areata.

The DNA of the CDR3 is TGTGCCAGCAGCCAAGCCCGGACTAGCGGGGGGCCCCAAGAGACCCAGTACTTC. This codes for CASSQARTSGGPQETQYF. The chain couples TRBV4-2 to TRBJ2-5; 14 positions match TRBD2. This CDR3 has 18 amino acids. Per germline, CDR1 LGHNA and CDR2 YNFKEQ. J was trimmed by 1 base and V by 1 base; bases with no gene match: 5.

The rearrangement links TRBV19 to TRBJ1-2; D gene uncertain. This CDR3 comprises 14 residues. V was clipped by 5 bases and J by 5 bases, with 15 bases between them. The germline gives CDR1 LNHDA, CDR2 SQIVND (reference sequence). The CDR3 nucleotides read TGTGCCAGTAGTTCCTCCACCGCACAGTATGGCTACACCTTC. Its translation is CASSSSTAQYGYTF. The complete variable domain, with remaining parts taken from reference TRBV19 and TRBJ1-2, reads DGGITQSPKYLFRKEGQNVTLSCEQNLNHDAMYWYRQDPGQGLRLIYYSQIVNDFQKGDIAEGYSVSREKKESFPLTVTSAQKNPTAFYLCASSSSTAQYGYTFGSGTRLTVV.